This T cell receptor (gamma chain) was recovered during a study of γδ T cells in repeated Plasmodium falciparum infection. Study background: Malaria-naive adults were infected with P. falciparum NF54 four times over around 600 days. Each infection was followed by sampling at 21 days, plus baseline and some pre-infection draws. General observations from the study: Vgamma9/Vdelta2+ repertoires stayed stably polyclonal over time and infection.

Both TRG and TRD chains were sequenced from each sorted sample. TCRdb called clones anew from the multiplex PCR reads with CATT. The sample has approximately 32,000 gamma-chain clones; 1.4% are singletons. Concerning this clone: Its matching antigen is unknown. A read error likely explains why the TCRdb protein, taken from a much larger clone, differs from this DNA's translation at residue 6; the protein shown is translated from the DNA.

The CDR3 totals 18 residues. CDR1 and CDR2 from the germline V gene are GITISATS and ISYDGTV (reference sequence). After removal of 6 bases from V and 2 bases from J, the junction contained 10 bases not matched to a gene. Bulk repertoires came from Vgamma9/Vdelta2+ or Vdelta2-negative gammadelta T cells flow-sorted from PBMC. Input material: gamma-delta T cells from blood. This clonotype originated in a pool of human donors (malaria-infected and uninfected, not separated). V usage is TRGV9 and J usage is TRGJP. TCRdb records no J gene; here it was assigned by comparing the DNA to germline. The CDR3 DNA follows: TGTGCCTTGTGGCAGGGGAGCCGGCAAGAGTTGGGCAAAAAAATCAAGGTATTT. Residues: CALWQGSRQELGKKIKVF.